Detailed here is one T cell receptor beta chain. Its antigen remains unidentified. Data came from immunoSEQ multiplex PCR; TCRdb stores just in-frame clones and leaves some out. The sample carries under 40,000 clones, around three quarters recorded once. These data come from a study of OX40 agonist ivuxolimab in advanced cancers. The study's findings and limits: Antigen specificity remained undetermined for the expanded peripheral T cells.

The sample here was CD4+ or CD8+ T cells sorted from blood, taken in a trial of the OX40 agonist ivuxolimab. The TCR was taken from an adult with an advanced solid tumor such as melanoma, head and neck, liver or kidney cancer.

CDR3 amino acids: CASSFGGVEQTQYF. CDR3 in DNA: TGTGCCAGCAGCTTTGGGGGGGTTGAGCAGACCCAGTACTTC. The J gene is TRBJ2-5, the V gene TRBV7-9, with 7 nucleotides matching TRBD2. Germline CDR1 SEHNR, CDR2 FQNEAQ (reference sequence). Trimming took 3 bases from V and 6 from J; bases not matched to a gene: 7. The CDR3 spans 14 residues.